These 20 T cell receptor beta chains share one sample of origin, sequenced in a study of T cell responses to AZD1222 COVID-19 vaccine (dated by TCRdb to 2020 to 2022). The time point label on this specimen signifies: baseline before first vaccination. The method was the immunoSEQ multiplex PCR assay. TCRdb stores this immuneACCESS table with in-frame sequences only. Part of the clones is absent; in the studies checked, under half of the shortfall reflects unresolved V genes, and no reason is known for the rest. Counted in this sample were around 100,000 clones; approximately 96% of them appeared once. The ten top clones hold under 2.5% of the sample. Here the sequenced sample was peripheral blood, taken on day 0 of AZD1222 vaccination. The receptors originated from an adult in good health.

The chain links TRBV9 to TRBJ2-7; unclear D gene. Germline V lookup: CDR1 SGDLS, CDR2 YYNGEE. The CDR3 has 11 residues. Trimming left V 3 bases short and J 6 bases short, with 7 bases between. The CDR3 reads CASSGGSEQYF. The CDR3 coding sequence is TGTGCCAGCAGCGGCGGATCCGAGCAGTACTTC.

The V gene is TRBV6-6, the J gene TRBJ1-6, with no clear D. V lost 7 bases and J lost 9, with 10 bases in between. Germline loops: CDR1 MNHNY, CDR2 SVGAGI (reference sequence). CDR3 length equals 12 residues. The CDR3 region is CASNPFGSPLHF. CDR3 bases: TGTGCCAGCAACCCTTTCGGTTCACCCCTCCACTTT.

The V and J genes are TRBV19 and TRBJ2-5; 10 nucleotides match TRBD2. Unmatched junction bases numbered 3, after V lost 3 bases and J lost 2 bases. The germline V gene encodes CDR1 LNHDA and CDR2 SQIVND (reference sequence). The CDR3 contains 15 residues. The CDR3 sequence: CASSISGGSQETQYF. The DNA for the CDR3 is TGTGCCAGTAGTATTAGCGGGGGGTCACAAGAGACCCAGTACTTC.

The J gene is TRBJ2-3, the V gene TRBV6-5; a weak D match, TRBD2 (7 bases). Germline CDR1 reads MNHEY; CDR2 reads SVGAGI. The CDR3 is 15 residues long. Trimming took off 2 bases at V and 4 bases at J, with 13 bases between the two ends. The CDR3 loop reads CASSYRGGGADTQYF. CDR3 DNA sequence: TGTGCCAGCAGTTACCGAGGGGGGGGCGCAGATACGCAGTATTTT.

The V call is TRBV2, the J call TRBJ1-6; D might be TRBD1 (5 bases). Trimming cost V 7 bases and J 7 bases, with 14 bases left between them. From germline, CDR1 is SNHLY and CDR2 FYNNEI. This CDR3 has 14 amino acids. Here the CDR3 DNA reads TGTGCCAGCATTCCAGGGACGGCAAATTCACCCCTCCACTTT. Amino acids: CASIPGTANSPLHF.

V gene TRBV5-1 combines with J gene TRBJ2-7; perhaps TRBD2 as D (6 bases). This CDR3 region has 12 residues. CDR1 SGHRS and CDR2 YFSETQ come from the germline V gene. With 2 bases removed from V and 7 bases from J, the gap between germline ends came to 10 bases. In DNA, the CDR3 is TGCGCCAGCAGCTTTCGGGGGATGGAGCAGTACTTC. Its protein is CASSFRGMEQYF.

This rearrangement joins TRBV6-5 to TRBJ2-3; TRBD2 is a possible D gene (5 bases). Per the germline V gene, CDR1 is MNHEY and CDR2 is SVGAGI. The CDR3 covers 14 residues. V dropped 6 bases and J dropped 2 bases, with 12 bases sitting between them. The CDR3, as DNA: TGTGCCAGCAGCCCGAGGGCCTTCACAGATACGCAGTATTTT. As protein: CASSPRAFTDTQYF.

Only one count was recorded for this clone. The rearrangement joins TRBV19 to TRBJ2-1; weak D call: TRBD2 (5 bases). Trimming stripped 5 bases from V and 7 bases from J, with 15 bases between. CDR3 length equals 14 residues. Germline V gives CDR1 LNHDA, CDR2 SQIVND (reference sequence). DNA for the CDR3: TGTGCCAGTAGTCAAGCGGCGTTACAAAATGAGCAGTTCTTC. Its translation is CASSQAALQNEQFF. Using reference TRBV19 and TRBJ2-1 for the parts outside the CDR3, the full variable domain is DGGITQSPKYLFRKEGQNVTLSCEQNLNHDAMYWYRQDPGQGLRLIYYSQIVNDFQKGDIAEGYSVSREKKESFPLTVTSAQKNPTAFYLCASSQAALQNEQFFGPGTRLTVL.

As for this clone: Other DNA sequences in this sample translate to the same CDR3. The chain is built from TRBV5-4 and TRBJ1-2, with 7 bases identical to TRBD1. J gave up 3 bases and V 4 bases, and 3 bases lay outside the gene matches. This CDR3 spans 13 amino acids. Per the germline V gene, CDR1 is SGHNT and CDR2 is YYREEE (reference sequence). Here the CDR3 DNA reads TGTGCCAGCAGCCTCGACAGGGACTATGGCTACACCTTC. Amino acids: CASSLDRDYGYTF.

The chain recombines TRBV7-9 with TRBJ2-7; D uncertain. The CDR3 runs 11 residues. Trimming left V 5 bases short and J 3 bases short, with 5 bases between. Germline V CDR1 and CDR2: SEHNR, FQNEAQ (reference sequence). CDR3 DNA: TGTGCCAGCAGCGATAACTACGAGCAGTACTTC. It encodes CASSDNYEQYF.

The chain uses TRBV15 and TRBJ1-5; no reliable D call. The length of the CDR3 is 12 residues. The V gene lost 4 bases and the J gene lost 7 bases, with 8 bases spanning the gap. The V gene's germline CDR1 is LNHNV and CDR2 YYDKDF (reference sequence). The CDR3 is CATSTPSQPQHF. In DNA form, the CDR3 reads TGTGCCACCAGCACGCCGTCGCAGCCCCAGCATTTT.

The chain recombines TRBV18 with TRBJ1-2; 7 nucleotides line up with TRBD1. The germline CDR1 and CDR2 sequences are KGHSH and LQKENI. The CDR3 contains 14 residues. V trimming: 3 bases; J trimming: 1 base; junction bases outside the gene matches: 2. The CDR3: CASSPGQNNYGYTF. CDR3 DNA sequence: TGTGCCAGCTCACCGGGACAGAATAACTATGGCTACACCTTC.

The V and J genes are TRBV4-3 and TRBJ1-1, with 7 bases matching TRBD1. CDR3 length equals 15 residues. Germline V gives CDR1 LGHNA, CDR2 YSLEER. J lost 4 bases, V lost 8 bases, and 13 bases had no gene match. CDR3 loop: CASSRDSVGSTEAFF. The CDR3 nucleotides read TGCGCCAGCTCCCGGGACAGCGTGGGGAGCACTGAAGCTTTCTTT.

The chain links TRBV5-6 to TRBJ1-5, with D perhaps TRBD1 (6 bases). Germline V gives CDR1 SGHDT, CDR2 YYEEEE. This CDR3 has 17 amino acids. Trimming removed 0 bases at V and 4 bases at J, with 17 bases between. In DNA, the CDR3 is TGTGCCAGCAGCTTGGGTACCGGGGGCGTTTGGAATCAGCCCCAGCATTTT. Translating gives CASSLGTGGVWNQPQHF.

The rearrangement joins TRBV3-1 (or the pseudogene TRBV3-2) to TRBJ2-1; TRBD2 might be the D (6 bases). In germline, CDR1 is LGHDT, CDR2 YNNKEL (reference sequence). CDR3 length equals 11 residues. V shed 6 bases and J shed 9 bases, with 9 bases lying between them. The CDR3 sequence is CASSGGIEQFF. CDR3 nucleotide sequence: TGTGCCAGCAGTGGGGGGATTGAGCAGTTCTTC.

The gene calls are TRBV7-3 and TRBJ2-1; 7 nucleotides align to TRBD1. Trimming removed 5 bases from V and 13 bases from J; junction bases left unmatched: 11. Germline assignment: CDR1 SGHTA and CDR2 FQGTGA. This CDR3 contains 13 residues. CDR3 DNA: TGTGCCAGCAGCCCAGAGACAGGGCGGATTCAGTTCTTC. This codes for CASSPETGRIQFF. The full variable domain, its missing parts supplied by reference TRBV7-3 and TRBJ2-1, is GAGVSQTPSNKVTEKGKYVELRCDPISGHTALYWYRQSLGQGPEFLIYFQGTGAADDSGLPNDRFFAVRPEGSVSTLKIQRTERGDSAVYLCASSPETGRIQFFGPGTRLTVL.

The chain employs TRBV6-5 and TRBJ1-5; tentatively, D is TRBD1 (5 bases). CDR3 length equals 12 residues. Germline values: CDR1 MNHEY, CDR2 SVGAGI. V was clipped by 7 bases and J by 7 bases, with 11 bases between them. The CDR3 region has the DNA TGTGCCAGCATGGGGGTAAGGCAGCCCCAGCATTTT. Translation: CASMGVRQPQHF.

The chain has TRBV7-2 and TRBJ2-4; 12 bases align to TRBD2. Looked up from germline, CDR1 is SGHTA and CDR2 is FQGNSA. This CDR3 comprises 19 residues. The junction had 10 bases not matched to a gene; V was cut back by 4 bases and J by 0 bases. The DNA of the CDR3 is TGTGCCAGCAGCTCCTTAACTAGCGGGGGGTACCTAGCCAAAAACATTCAGTACTTC. Protein: CASSSLTSGGYLAKNIQYF. Drawing the rest from reference TRBV7-2 and TRBJ2-4, the complete variable domain is GAGVSQSPSNKVTEKGKDVELRCDPISGHTALYWYRQSLGQGLEFLIYFQGNSAPDKSGLPSDRFSAERTGGSVSTLTIQRTQQEDSAVYLCASSSLTSGGYLAKNIQYFGAGTRLSVL.

The J gene is TRBJ2-7, the V gene TRBV30, with D possibly being TRBD1 or TRBD2 (5 bases each). Trimming cost V 3 bases and J 5 bases, with 5 bases left between them. This CDR3 is built from 10 residues. Germline V gene lookup returns CDR1 GTSNPN and CDR2 SVGIG (reference sequence). CDR3 amino acids: CAWRGDEQYF. CDR3 coding DNA: TGTGCCTGGAGGGGGGACGAGCAGTACTTC.

The chain links TRBV7-8 to TRBJ2-7, with TRBD1 matching 8 bases. The CDR3 totals 13 residues. Germline CDR1 SGHVS, CDR2 FQNEAQ. V lost 4 bases to trimming and J lost 4 bases; unmatched junction nucleotides: 3. In nucleotides, the CDR3 is TGTGCCAGCAGCTCCCGGACAGGGTACGAGCAGTACTTC. It specifies CASSSRTGYEQYF.